Reported below is one T cell receptor (beta chain). Its specificity is not known. The library protocol tagged individual cDNA molecules with unique molecular identifiers. TCRdb redid the calling of the 5' RACE reads with MiXCR, one entry per CDR3 protein. The sample holds fewer than 70,000 distinct CDR3 sequences, 10% to 15% seen once. The germline V gene has CDR1 SNHLY and CDR2 FYNNEI. There are 14 residues in the CDR3. The V gene lost 1 base and the J gene lost 3 bases, with 10 bases spanning the gap. The data stem from a study of early T cells in non-severe SARS-CoV-2 infection. Study at large: Chains were unpaired, as sequencing was done on bulk RNA from unsorted whole blood.

Broader study findings: The matching step, a VDJdb search, favored anti-spike CD8 responses and missed private and CD4 specificities.

The sequence came from an adult who was a healthcare worker with PCR-confirmed SARS-CoV-2 infection or an uninfected control (not recorded which). Source material: whole blood. The J gene is TRBJ2-7, the V gene TRBV2; D unresolved. CDR3 in amino acids: CASSEVAGGYEQYF. The CDR3 DNA follows: TGTGCCAGCAGTGAAGTAGCCGGCGGCTACGAGCAGTACTTC.